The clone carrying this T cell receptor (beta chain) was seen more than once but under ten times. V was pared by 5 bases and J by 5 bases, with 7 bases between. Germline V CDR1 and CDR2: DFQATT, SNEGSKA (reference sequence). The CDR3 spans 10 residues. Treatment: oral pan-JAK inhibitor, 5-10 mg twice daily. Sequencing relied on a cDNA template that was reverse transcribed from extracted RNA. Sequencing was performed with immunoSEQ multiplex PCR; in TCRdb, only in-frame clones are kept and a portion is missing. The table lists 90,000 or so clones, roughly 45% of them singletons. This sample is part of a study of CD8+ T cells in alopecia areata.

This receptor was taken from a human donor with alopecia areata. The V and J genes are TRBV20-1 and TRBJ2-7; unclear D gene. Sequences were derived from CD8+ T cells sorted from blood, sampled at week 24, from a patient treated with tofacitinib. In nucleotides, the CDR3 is TGCAGTGCTGGACGTGACGAGCAGTACTTC. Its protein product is CSAGRDEQYF.